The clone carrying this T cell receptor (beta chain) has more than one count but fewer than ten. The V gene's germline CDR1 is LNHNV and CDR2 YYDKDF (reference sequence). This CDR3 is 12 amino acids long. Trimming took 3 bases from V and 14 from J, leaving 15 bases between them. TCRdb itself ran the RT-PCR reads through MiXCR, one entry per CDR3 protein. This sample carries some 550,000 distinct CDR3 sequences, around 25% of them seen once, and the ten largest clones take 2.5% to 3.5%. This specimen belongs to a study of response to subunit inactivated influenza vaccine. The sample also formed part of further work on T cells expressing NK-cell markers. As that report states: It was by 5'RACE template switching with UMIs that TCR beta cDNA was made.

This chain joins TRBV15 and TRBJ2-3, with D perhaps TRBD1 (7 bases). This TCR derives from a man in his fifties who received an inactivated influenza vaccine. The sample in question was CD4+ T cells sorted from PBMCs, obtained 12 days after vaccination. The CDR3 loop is CATSREQGTRYF. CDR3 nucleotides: TGTGCCACCAGCAGGGAACAGGGGACTCGGTATTTT. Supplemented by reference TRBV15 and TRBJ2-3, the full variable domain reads DAMVIQNPRYQVTQFGKPVTLSCSQTLNHNVMYWYQQKSSQAPKLLFHYYDKDFNNEADTPDNFQSRRPNTSFCFLDIRSPGLGDTAMYLCATSREQGTRYFGPGTRLTVL.